The clone carrying this T cell receptor beta chain was seen a handful of times. Its specificity is not known. The data were obtained in a study of blood T cells in healthy people across ages. General observations from the study: More naive CD4+ cells and higher diversity were found in long-lived than in aged donors.

The CDR3 contains 13 residues. Germline CDR1 reads SQVTM; CDR2 reads ANQGSEA. V shed 4 bases and J shed 4 bases, with 11 bases lying between them. Next came a second PCR, run for about 7 to 12 cycles, which used a sample-barcoded 5' primer along with a J-beta primer mix. Unique molecular identifiers of 12 random nucleotides labeled each cDNA. Each CDR3 protein gets one entry after TCRdb re-called the 5' RACE reads with MiXCR. The sample carries about 1.5 million distinct CDR3 sequences, around two fifths recorded once. The study isolated at least 7 million PBMCs from each sample. The specimen was blood. The sequence came from a young woman in good health. The chain combines TRBV29-1 with TRBJ2-1, with TRBD1 as a possible D gene (5 bases). The CDR3 DNA reads TGCAGCGTTGGGGCAGGGTCGTACAATGAGCAGTTCTTC. This translates into CSVGAGSYNEQFF.